The rows below give T cell receptor beta chains drawn from one sample of a study of T cells expressing NK-cell markers. From the 5' RACE reads, TCRdb lists one entry per CDR3 protein and no DNA. The data show a few hundred thousand distinct CDR3 sequences, and the top ten clones hold around 5.2%. The sequencing sample was made of blood T cells: a sorted CD56 or NKG2C T cell subset, CD4+ or CD8+ T cells, or bulk PBMC T cells (not recorded which). The source is a man between 18 and 69 years old in good health. Each CDR3 is given with its conserved first and last residue.

J: TRBJ1-6
V: TRBV20-1
CDR3: CSAREGGEQGNSPLHF

J: TRBJ2-3
V: TRBV7-9
CDR3: CASQLPGGSTDTQYF

J: TRBJ2-1
V: TRBV28
CDR3: CASSFGGAAYNEQFF

J: TRBJ1-1
V: TRBV7-9
CDR3: CASSPRGATEAFF

J: TRBJ2-3
V: TRBV3-1
CDR3: CASSLKAGPNTQYF

J: TRBJ1-5
V: TRBV19
CDR3: CASRSGTTVGNQPQHF

J: TRBJ2-2
V: TRBV7-6
CDR3: CASSRAGTVNTGELFF

J: TRBJ2-3
V: TRBV2
CDR3: CASSEVVGGGDTQYF

J: TRBJ2-7
V: TRBV28
CDR3: CASSLGGQGAYEQYF

J: TRBJ2-2
V: TRBV19
CDR3: CASIRDATGELFF

J: TRBJ2-2
V: TRBV27
CDR3: CASISRSQPGELFF

J: TRBJ2-3
V: TRBV4-2
CDR3: CASSQDGQGQDTQYF

J: TRBJ1-6
V: TRBV6-6
CDR3: CASNPGPNSPLHF

J: TRBJ2-1
V: TRBV2
CDR3: CASSQTGAGTYNEQFF

J: TRBJ2-1
V: TRBV2
CDR3: CASSDDRGQQFF

J: TRBJ2-1
V: TRBV3-1
CDR3: CASSLNTAYNEQFF

J: TRBJ1-5
V: TRBV18
CDR3: CASSTTGGNQPQHF

J: TRBJ2-7
V: TRBV9
CDR3: CASSVGLLEGGEQYF

J: TRBJ1-1
V: TRBV27
CDR3: CASSARQYTEAFF

J: TRBJ2-3
V: TRBV9
CDR3: CASSARQGGDTQYF

J: TRBJ1-1
V: TRBV5-1
CDR3: CASRRTVTNTEAFF

J: TRBJ2-2
V: TRBV20-1
CDR3: CSARVVRAGELFF

J: TRBJ2-7
V: TRBV28
CDR3: CASSGDGTEFRYEQYF

J: TRBJ2-7
V: TRBV27
CDR3: CASSLVGQANYEQYF

J: TRBJ1-6
V: TRBV28
CDR3: CASRRGGGSEGVYHF

J: TRBJ1-1
V: TRBV27
CDR3: CAGVFMNTEAFF

J: TRBJ1-2
V: TRBV2
CDR3: CASSEVTGNYGYTF

J: TRBJ2-1
V: TRBV20-1
CDR3: CSARSAGTSPNEQFF

J: TRBJ1-2
V: TRBV7-2
CDR3: CASSTPGGFWGYTF

J: TRBJ2-1
V: TRBV4-1
CDR3: CASSLLSRRDEQFF

J: TRBJ1-6
V: TRBV6-5
CDR3: CASSYGQGFYNSPLHF

J: TRBJ2-3
V: TRBV2
CDR3: CASSPGSITTDTQYF

J: TRBJ2-1
V: TRBV12-3/TRBV12-4
CDR3: CASSPMDRVRQFF

J: TRBJ1-3
V: TRBV20-1
CDR3: CSARDPRRGWGNTIYF

J: TRBJ2-3
V: TRBV7-9
CDR3: CASSPRDRSYDTQYF